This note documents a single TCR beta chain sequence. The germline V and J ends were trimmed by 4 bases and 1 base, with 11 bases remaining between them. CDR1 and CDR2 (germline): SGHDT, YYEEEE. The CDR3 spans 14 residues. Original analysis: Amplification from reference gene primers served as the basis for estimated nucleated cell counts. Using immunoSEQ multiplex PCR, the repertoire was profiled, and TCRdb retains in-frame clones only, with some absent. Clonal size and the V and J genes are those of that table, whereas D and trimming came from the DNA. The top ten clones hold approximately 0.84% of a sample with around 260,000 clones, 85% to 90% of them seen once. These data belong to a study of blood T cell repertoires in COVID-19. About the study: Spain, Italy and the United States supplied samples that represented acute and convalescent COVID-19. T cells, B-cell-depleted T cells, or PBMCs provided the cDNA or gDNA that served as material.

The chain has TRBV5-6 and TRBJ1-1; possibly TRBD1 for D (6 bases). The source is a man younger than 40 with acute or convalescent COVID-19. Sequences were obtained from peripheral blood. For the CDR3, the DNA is TGTGCCAGCAGCCGGGACACCCAGAACACTGAAGCTTTCTTT. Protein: CASSRDTQNTEAFF.